This T cell receptor beta chain is from a study of response to subunit inactivated influenza vaccine. TCRdb re-called the RT-PCR reads with MiXCR, one entry per CDR3 protein. The table shows hundreds of thousands of distinct CDR3 sequences, with 15% to 17% occurring only once. Study results and caveats: Seasonal influenza vaccination, on each occasion, was suggested by the authors to recruit few new T cells.

The CDR3 is 16 amino acids. Germline CDR1 is MNHEY and CDR2 is SVGEGT. The V gene end was trimmed by 4 bases and the J gene end by 8 bases; junction bases not matched to a gene: 8. A note on this clonotype: Its specificity is not known.

The clonotype comes from a man aged 50 to 59 who received an inactivated influenza vaccine. The rearrangement joins TRBV6-2 or TRBV6-3 to TRBJ2-1, with 13 bases fitting TRBD2. Specimen: PBMCs from blood, collected 11 to 12 days after vaccination. CDR3 DNA sequence: TGTGCCAGCAGTTCAAGGACTAGCGGGAGTGGGGATGAGCAGTTCTTC. It codes for CASSSRTSGSGDEQFF.